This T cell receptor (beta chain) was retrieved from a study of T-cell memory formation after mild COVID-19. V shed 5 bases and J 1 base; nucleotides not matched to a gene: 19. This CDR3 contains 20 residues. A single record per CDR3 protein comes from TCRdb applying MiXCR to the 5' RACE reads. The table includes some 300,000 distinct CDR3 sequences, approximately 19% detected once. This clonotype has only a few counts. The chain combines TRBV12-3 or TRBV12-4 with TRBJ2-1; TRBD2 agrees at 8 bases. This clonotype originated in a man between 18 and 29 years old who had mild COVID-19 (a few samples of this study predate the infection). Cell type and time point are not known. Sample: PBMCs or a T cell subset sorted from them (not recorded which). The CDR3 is CASSPLGGGPEGRSYNEQFF. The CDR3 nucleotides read TGTGCCAGCAGTCCCCTAGGCGGGGGGCCGGAAGGCAGGTCCTACAATGAGCAGTTCTTC.